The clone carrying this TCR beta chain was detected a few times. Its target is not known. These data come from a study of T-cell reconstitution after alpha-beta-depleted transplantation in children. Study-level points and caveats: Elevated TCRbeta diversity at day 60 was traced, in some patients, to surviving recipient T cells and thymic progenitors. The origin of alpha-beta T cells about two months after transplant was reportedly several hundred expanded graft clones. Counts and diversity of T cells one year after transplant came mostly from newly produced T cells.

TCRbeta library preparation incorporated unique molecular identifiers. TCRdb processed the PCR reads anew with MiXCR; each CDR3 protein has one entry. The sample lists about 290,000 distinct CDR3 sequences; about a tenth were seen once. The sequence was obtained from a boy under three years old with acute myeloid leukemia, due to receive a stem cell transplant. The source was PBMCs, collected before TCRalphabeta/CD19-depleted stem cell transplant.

This chain's CDR3 is CASSFGLAESYEQYF. The CDR3 region has the DNA TGTGCCAGCAGCTTCGGACTAGCGGAATCCTACGAGCAGTACTTC. The gene calls are TRBV7-2 and TRBJ2-7, with 10 bases identical to TRBD2. This CDR3 spans 15 amino acids. Germline loops: CDR1 SGHTA, CDR2 FQGNSA. V shed 3 bases and J 1 base; nucleotides not matched to a gene: 3.